The clone carrying this TCR beta chain occurred many times. TCRdb processed the RT-PCR reads anew with MiXCR; each CDR3 protein has one entry. This table has 590,000 or so distinct CDR3 sequences, 12% to 15% appearing once. The data originate from a study of response to subunit inactivated influenza vaccine. The CDR3 contains 15 residues. V gave up 6 bases and J gave up 0 bases, with 12 bases separating them. CDR1 and CDR2 from the germline V gene are MNHNS and SASEGT. The clonotype was recovered from a man aged 50 to 60 who received an inactivated influenza vaccine. The sequenced sample was PBMCs from blood, obtained around 15 days before vaccination. The chain combines TRBV6-1 with TRBJ1-5, with a tentative D call TRBD1 (5 bases). The CDR3 nucleotides read TGTGCCAGCAGCCGGGGCATTAATAGCAATCAGCCCCAGCATTTT. Protein product: CASSRGINSNQPQHF.